This T cell receptor beta chain was observed in a study of T cell repertoires in cytomegalovirus infection. For the study at large: Both CMV infection and a matching HLA type were indicated by public TCR beta signatures.

The CDR3 covers 15 residues. Between the trimmed V and J ends, which lost 1 base and 6 bases, there was a span of 14 bases. CDR1 is MNHNS and CDR2 is SASEGT in the germline V gene. TCRdb independently ran MiXCR on the reads; one entry per CDR3 protein. The sample records under 150,000 distinct CDR3 sequences, around 30% being singletons. Comment on this clonotype: Its cognate antigen is unknown.

Study-wide points: It was HLA-C-restricted CMV-specific TCR beta clonotypes that dominated the response ex vivo. There were carriers of CMV plus the relevant HLA, and cumulative public TCR beta family frequency identified them.

This chain links TRBV6-1 with TRBJ2-3, with unresolved D. The TCR was taken from a human donor in good health (CMV status not recorded). Some clones in this sample may be carry-over from other donors' samples. Sequencing used CD8+ T cells from cultured PBMCs, obtained from culture after CMV antigen stimulation. This chain's CDR3 is CASSEVYGPLDTQYF. The DNA for the CDR3 is TGTGCCAGCAGTGAAGTTTACGGCCCCCTCGATACGCAGTATTTT.